This T cell receptor (beta chain) is from a study of T cell changes during pregnancy in multiple sclerosis (dated by TCRdb to the late 2010s). As for the study more broadly: Changes in the T cell repertoire over the course of pregnancy were examined in this study in women with multiple sclerosis.

Concerning this clone itself: Its antigen has not been determined. No qualities accompany the bases; no much larger clone lies one base away.

Library creation used the immunoSEQ multiplex PCR assay. TCRdb carries this immuneACCESS record with in-frame sequences only. Its versions omit some clonotypes, under half of them owing to an unresolved V gene in the studies checked, with the rest unexplained. Here the sample has 25,000 to 35,000 clones; around 90% occur a single time. Around 4.9% of the sample rests with the top ten. Trimming leaves V shorter by 3 bases and J shorter by 1 base, with the junction holding 7 bases beyond the gene matches. From the cysteine through the phenylalanine, the CDR3 covers 16 amino acids. The kept DNA is CDR3 alone, 48 bases in frame from the first base. CDR1 is given as SGHTA and CDR2 as FQGNSA, both from the germline V gene.

The receptor's source is a female donor in good health, enrolled as a control in a pregnancy study. The chain joins TRBV7-2 to TRBJ1-1; TRBD1 agrees with 8 junctional bases. Sequences were derived from peripheral blood, sampled in the first trimester of pregnancy. The bases are TGTGCCAGCAGCTTGAGCGTCGGGACAGGGAACACTGAAGCTTTCTTT. This codes for CASSLSVGTGNTEAFF.